This T cell receptor beta chain was recovered during a study of radiotherapy plus CTLA-4 blockade in lung cancer. Study conclusions and caveats: Reports state that early shifts in blood T cell clones, with interferon-beta, best predicted response.

Patients with chemo-refractory metastatic non-small-cell lung cancer received focal radiation plus CTLA-4 blockade with ipilimumab. Assay: immunoSEQ multiplex PCR; the TCRdb copy retains only in-frame clones and omits some. Of over 95,000 clones listed, about 70% were seen once; the top ten hold around 2.7%. This CDR3 is 15 amino acids long. The trim removed 6 bases at V and 3 bases at J, leaving 2 bases unmatched. Germline V lookup: CDR1 SNHLY, CDR2 FYNNEI. This clone was seen just once. No antigen is known for it. Here the sequenced sample was peripheral blood, taken from a patient treated with radiotherapy plus ipilimumab. This TCR came from a human donor with non-small cell lung cancer who had a partial response to radiotherapy plus ipilimumab. Some clones in this sample may be carry-over from other donors' samples. This chain joins TRBV2 and TRBJ2-3; 14 nucleotides line up with TRBD2. The CDR3 sequence is CASRRLAGGTDTQYF. CDR3 bases: TGTGCCAGCAGGAGACTAGCGGGAGGGACAGATACGCAGTATTTT. The whole variable domain, filled in from reference TRBV2 and TRBJ2-3, reads EPEVTQTPSHQVTQMGQEVILRCVPISNHLYFYWYRQILGQKVEFLVSFYNNEISEKSEIFDDQFSVERPDGSNFTLKIRSTKLEDSAMYFCASRRLAGGTDTQYFGPGTRLTVL.